This T cell receptor (beta chain) stems from a study of blood T cell repertoires in COVID-19. Overall study: Italy, Spain and the United States were the sources of the convalescent and acute COVID-19 samples. From T cells, B-cell-depleted T cells, or PBMCs came the material, which was cDNA or gDNA.

In the original analysis: From reference gene primer amplification, estimates of nucleated cell counts were derived. Clones were read by immunoSEQ multiplex PCR, and TCRdb kept only the in-frame ones, dropping some. V and J calls and clone size are as listed in that table; D and trimming were resolved from the DNA. The table shows roughly 120,000 clones, with roughly 84% occurring only once. Trimming removed 6 bases from V and 5 bases from J, with 19 bases in between. Germline V gene sequence: CDR1 SGHTA, CDR2 FQGNSA. There are 16 residues in the CDR3. The V call is TRBV7-2, the J call TRBJ2-2; a possible D gene is TRBD1 (5 bases). The receptor was derived from a man in his 60s with acute or convalescent COVID-19. Sequenced sample: peripheral blood. The CDR3 DNA follows: TGTGCCAGCAGTAGGGGCCGGCTCCCGAGGACCGGGGAGCTGTTTTTT. This encodes CASSRGRLPRTGELFF.